A selection of T cell receptor beta chains follows, all from one sample in a study of control samples from healthy donors and cancer patients. Assay used: immunoSEQ multiplex PCR; TCRdb lists only in-frame clones, some missing. The table includes about 110,000 clones, about 80% detected once. Input material: blood. All receptors derive from a man aged 18 to 30 in good health. Both conserved end residues are part of each CDR3. A D gene is named only where the DNA matches it firmly. The listing skips clone size in some rows; elsewhere it reads once, few, many or a size class.

clone size | J gene | CDR3 length | D gene | V gene | CDR3 protein | CDR3 DNA
NA | TRBJ1-1 | 14 | NA | TRBV5-1 | CASSEGLGWTEAFF | TGCGCCAGCAGCGAGGGGCTGGGATGGACTGAAGCTTTCTTT
NA | TRBJ1-1 | 15 | NA | TRBV28 | CASSLFRATDTEAFF | TGTGCCAGCAGTTTATTTAGGGCGACGGACACTGAAGCTTTCTTT
NA | TRBJ1-2 | 16 | NA | TRBV28 | CASSLKRNGFRYGYTF | TGTGCCAGCAGTTTAAAGCGGAACGGGTTTCGCTATGGCTACACCTTC
NA | TRBJ1-5 | 11 | NA | TRBV28 | CASSSRQRQHF | TGTGCCAGCAGTTCCAGACAGCGACAGCATTTT
NA | TRBJ2-6 | 18 | NA | TRBV3-1/TRBV3-2 | CASSQGKGPGAGANVLTF | TGTGCCAGCAGCCAAGGGAAAGGGCCCGGGGCTGGGGCCAACGTCCTGACTTTC
once | TRBJ2-3 | 15 | TRBD2 | TRBV9 | CASSITSVLTDTQYF | TGTGCCAGCAGCATAACTAGCGTCCTCACAGATACGCAGTATTTT
NA | TRBJ2-5 | 15 | NA | TRBV15 | CATKVYRTTQETQYF | TGTGCCACCAAGGTTTATCGAACTACCCAAGAGACCCAGTACTTC
NA | TRBJ1-2 | 15 | NA | TRBV18 | CASSPRQVEGYGYTF | TGTGCCAGCTCACCCAGACAGGTTGAAGGCTATGGCTACACCTTC
NA | TRBJ2-5 | 13 | TRBD1 | TRBV2 | CASRRDSQETQYF | TGTGCCAGCAGACGGGACAGCCAAGAGACCCAGTACTTC
NA | TRBJ2-5 | 14 | NA | TRBV24-1 | CATSDGPGRGTQYF | TGTGCCACCAGTGATGGGCCAGGACGTGGGACCCAGTACTTC
NA | TRBJ1-4 | 15 | NA | TRBV5-1 | CASSMQGATNEKLFF | TGCGCCAGCAGCATGCAGGGAGCAACTAATGAAAAACTGTTTTTT
NA | TRBJ2-3 | 15 | TRBD2 | TRBV2 | CASRLAGGSTDTQYF | TGTGCCAGCAGATTAGCGGGGGGGAGCACAGATACGCAGTATTTT
NA | TRBJ2-6 | 16 | NA | TRBV4-2 | CASSPDKGAGANVLTF | TGTGCCAGCAGCCCGGATAAAGGCGCTGGGGCCAACGTCCTGACTTTC
NA | TRBJ2-4 | 13 | NA | TRBV6-2/TRBV6-3 | CASSYSAKDIQYF | TGTGCCAGCAGTTATTCAGCCAAGGACATTCAGTACTTC
NA | TRBJ1-1 | 15 | NA | TRBV7-9 | CASSFWRERVTEAFF | TGTGCCAGCAGCTTCTGGAGAGAAAGGGTCACTGAAGCTTTCTTT
NA | TRBJ1-3 | 16 | TRBD1 | TRBV5-1 | CASSTDPGQGSYTIYF | TGCGCCAGCAGCACAGACCCGGGACAGGGGAGCTACACCATATATTTT
NA | TRBJ1-1 | 15 | NA | TRBV5-1 | CASSLNRLLNTEAFF | TGCGCCAGCAGCTTGAACAGATTATTGAACACTGAAGCTTTCTTT
NA | TRBJ2-7 | 13 | NA | TRBV12-3/TRBV12-4 | CASSYDGSYEQYF | TGTGCCAGCAGTTATGACGGCTCCTACGAGCAGTACTTC
NA | TRBJ2-5 | 15 | TRBD1 | TRBV5-4 | CASSTQGAKGETQYF | TGTGCCAGCAGTACCCAGGGGGCGAAAGGGGAGACCCAGTACTTC
NA | TRBJ1-1 | 12 | NA | TRBV6-5 | CATKMGGTEAFF | TGTGCCACCAAAATGGGGGGAACTGAAGCTTTCTTT
NA | TRBJ2-2 | 13 | TRBD2 | TRBV2 | CASNLGGAGELFF | TGTGCCAGCAATTTGGGAGGGGCCGGGGAGCTGTTTTTT
NA | TRBJ1-1 | 14 | TRBD1 | TRBV14 | CASSPINRGTEAFF | TGTGCCAGCAGCCCGATAAACAGGGGCACTGAAGCTTTCTTT
NA | TRBJ1-4 | 12 | NA | TRBV11-2 | CASSLLEEKLFF | TGTGCCAGCAGCCTCCTTGAGGAAAAACTGTTTTTT
NA | TRBJ2-2 | 15 | TRBD1 | TRBV7-6 | CASSSRTGGSGELFF | TGTGCCAGCAGCTCAAGGACAGGGGGATCCGGGGAGCTGTTTTTT
NA | TRBJ1-1 | 14 | NA | TRBV6-5 | CASSRLNLNTEAFF | TGTGCCAGCAGTCGACTCAATCTGAACACTGAAGCTTTCTTT
NA | TRBJ2-3 | 11 | NA | TRBV3-1/TRBV3-2 | CASSLTDTQYF | TGTGCCAGCAGTCTCACAGATACGCAGTATTTT
NA | TRBJ2-4 | 16 | NA | TRBV5-8 | CASSFFLSAGKNIQYF | TGTGCCAGCAGCTTTTTTCTATCGGCCGGGAAAAACATTCAGTACTTC
NA | TRBJ1-1 | 12 | NA | TRBV29-1 | CSVEPWNTEAFF | TGCAGCGTTGAACCCTGGAACACTGAAGCTTTCTTT
NA | TRBJ2-3 | 13 | NA | TRBV9 | CASSVDPPDTQYF | TGTGCCAGCAGCGTTGACCCCCCAGATACGCAGTATTTT
NA | TRBJ1-3 | 14 | NA | TRBV6-5 | CASSSWGSGNTIYF | TGTGCCAGCAGCTCCTGGGGGTCCGGAAACACCATATATTTT
NA | TRBJ2-5 | 18 | TRBD2 | TRBV20-1 | CSASPFSGGPGKQETQYF | TGCAGTGCTAGTCCCTTTAGCGGGGGGCCGGGAAAACAAGAGACCCAGTACTTC
NA | TRBJ2-7 | 14 | NA | TRBV28 | CASSSGTLSYEQYF | TGTGCCAGCAGTTCTGGGACACTTTCCTACGAGCAGTACTTC
NA | TRBJ1-5 | 15 | NA | TRBV6-5 | CASSPTDRRNQPQHF | TGTGCCAGCAGTCCCACAGACAGGAGGAATCAGCCCCAGCATTTT
NA | TRBJ2-5 | 13 | NA | TRBV6-6 | CASSYYRQETQYF | TGTGCCAGCAGTTACTACAGACAAGAGACCCAGTACTTC